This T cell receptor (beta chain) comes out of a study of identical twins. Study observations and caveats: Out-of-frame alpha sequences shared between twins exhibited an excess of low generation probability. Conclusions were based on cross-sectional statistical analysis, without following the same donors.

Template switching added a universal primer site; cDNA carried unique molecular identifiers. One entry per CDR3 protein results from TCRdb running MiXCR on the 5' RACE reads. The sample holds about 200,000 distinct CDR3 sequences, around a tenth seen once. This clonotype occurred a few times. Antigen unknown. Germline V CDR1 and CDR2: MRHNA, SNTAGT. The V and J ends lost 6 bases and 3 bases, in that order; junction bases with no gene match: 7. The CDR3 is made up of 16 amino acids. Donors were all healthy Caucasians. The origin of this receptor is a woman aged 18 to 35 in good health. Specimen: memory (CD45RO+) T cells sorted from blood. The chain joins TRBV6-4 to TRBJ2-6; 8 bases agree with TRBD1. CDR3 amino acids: CASSPQGANGANVLTF. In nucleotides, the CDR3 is TGTGCCAGCAGCCCCCAGGGGGCTAATGGGGCCAACGTCCTGACTTTC.